This TCR beta chain was obtained from a study of T-cell reconstitution after alpha-beta-depleted transplantation in children. The germline V gene encodes CDR1 SGHDT and CDR2 YYEEEE. The CDR3 length is 14 residues. The V gene lost 2 bases and the J gene lost 2 bases, with 11 bases spanning the gap. The TCRbeta library incorporated unique molecular identifiers. TCRdb reprocessed the PCR reads via MiXCR and lists one record per CDR3 protein. Of about 580,000 distinct CDR3 sequences in the sample, around 27% were seen once. The V call is TRBV5-6, the J call TRBJ2-7; D might be TRBD1 (5 bases). The material was PBMCs, obtained before TCRalphabeta/CD19-depleted stem cell transplant. The sequence was obtained from a boy under two years old with Wiskott-Aldrich syndrome, due to receive a stem cell transplant. The chain's CDR3 is CASSFTGRAYEQYF. Written as DNA, the CDR3 is TGTGCCAGCAGCTTTACAGGACGGGCCTACGAGCAGTACTTC.